Presented here are 13 T cell receptor beta chains from one specimen sequenced in a study of cytomegalovirus exposure and HLA in healthy donors. PCR used 60 Vbeta primers and 13 Jbeta primers. Sequencing was performed with immunoSEQ multiplex PCR; in TCRdb, only in-frame clones are kept and a portion is missing. The table has 180,000 or so clones, around 80% seen once. The sample taken for sequencing was PBMCs. All receptors derive from a girl aged 10-17 years in good health and CMV-seropositive.

About this clone itself: This CDR3 is also generated by other DNA sequences in the sample. The chain links TRBV5-1 to TRBJ1-1, with D perhaps TRBD1 (6 bases). CDR1 is SGHRS and CDR2 is YFSETQ in the germline V gene. This CDR3 is built from 14 residues. V was shortened by 2 bases and J by 4 bases, with 12 bases between the two germline ends. This CDR3 is CASSFGGAGTEAFF. The CDR3 DNA reads TGCGCCAGCAGCTTCGGGGGGGCGGGCACTGAAGCTTTCTTT. Full variable domain (remainder filled in from reference TRBV5-1 and TRBJ1-1): KAGVTQTPRYLIKTRGQQVTLSCSPISGHRSVSWYQQTPGQGLQFLFEYFSETQRNKGNFPGRFSGRQFSNSRSEMNVSTLELGDSALYLCASSFGGAGTEAFFGQGTRLTVV.

The chain employs TRBV4-1 and TRBJ2-7, with a possible D match to TRBD2 (7 bases). Per the germline V gene, CDR1 is MGHRA and CDR2 is YSYEKL. CDR3 length: 18 residues. Trimming left V 1 base short and J 3 bases short, with 22 bases between. The CDR3 DNA reads TGCGCCAGCAGCCAAGCCGAGGGGGTCTTCGGCGGGAGCTACGAGCAGTACTTC. Protein: CASSQAEGVFGGSYEQYF.

This clone was detected a few times. The rearrangement joins TRBV7-9 to TRBJ2-3, with 8 bases matching TRBD1. Germline V CDR1 and CDR2: SEHNR, FQNEAQ (reference sequence). The CDR3 covers 14 residues. J gave up 1 base and V 5 bases, and 2 bases lay outside the gene matches. The DNA for the CDR3 is TGTGCCAGCAGCCCGGGACAGGGCACAGATACGCAGTATTTT. It yields the protein CASSPGQGTDTQYF.

V gene TRBV29-1 combines with J gene TRBJ1-2, with 9 bases fitting TRBD1. From germline, CDR1 is SQVTM and CDR2 ANQGSEA. J was trimmed by 3 bases and V by 5 bases; bases with no gene match: 7. This CDR3 contains 14 residues. The CDR3 sequence is CSVLTGTGYYGYTF. The CDR3 DNA sequence: TGCAGCGTTCTCACCGGGACAGGGTACTATGGCTACACCTTC.

The V and J genes are TRBV11-1 and TRBJ1-3; D uncertain. The CDR3 has 16 amino acids. V was cut by 0 bases and J by 0 bases, with 9 bases left in between. CDR1 and CDR2 from the germline V gene are SGHAT and FQDESV (reference sequence). CDR3 protein: CASSLATRISGNTIYF. The CDR3 nucleotides read TGTGCCAGCAGCTTAGCGACAAGGATCTCTGGAAACACCATATATTTT.

The J gene is TRBJ1-4, the V gene TRBV4-1; D remains ambiguous. This CDR3 is built from 14 residues. The V gene's germline CDR1 is MGHRA and CDR2 YSYEKL. V was trimmed by 0 bases and J by 6 bases, leaving 8 bases between them. CDR3 sequence (DNA): TGCGCCAGCAGCCAAGACTCGCAGTATGAAAAACTGTTTTTT. This codes for CASSQDSQYEKLFF.

The rearrangement links TRBV5-4 to TRBJ1-4, with D hard to call. Germline assignment: CDR1 SGHNT and CDR2 YYREEE (reference sequence). Trimming removed 0 bases at V and 10 bases at J, with 19 bases between. The CDR3 spans 16 residues. The CDR3 is CASSLDLDSSGRKLFF. CDR3 DNA: TGTGCCAGCAGCTTGGATCTTGATTCCTCTGGGCGAAAACTGTTTTTT.

J is TRBJ1-6 and V is TRBV2; D uncertain. The CDR3 is made up of 12 amino acids. Germline CDR1 is SNHLY and CDR2 is FYNNEI. V was cut by 4 bases and J by 11 bases, with 9 bases left in between. The CDR3 loop reads CASSVGEPPLHF. The CDR3 DNA reads TGTGCCAGCAGTGTTGGTGAGCCACCCCTCCACTTT.

The chain combines TRBV2 with TRBJ2-3; 7 bases line up with TRBD2. The CDR3 spans 14 residues. The germline V gene has CDR1 SNHLY and CDR2 FYNNEI. J lost 0 bases, V lost 10 bases, and 7 bases had no gene match. The CDR3 coding sequence is TGTGCCACCCCATGGGGGGGGAGCACAGATACGCAGTATTTT. It codes for CATPWGGSTDTQYF.

CDR3 sequence reads: CAWAPGLAGVETDTQYF. The DNA for the CDR3 is TGTGCCTGGGCGCCGGGACTAGCGGGAGTGGAGACAGATACGCAGTATTTT. The chain has TRBV30 and TRBJ2-3; 14 nucleotides align to TRBD2. Germline V gene data show CDR1 as GTSNPN and CDR2 as SVGIG (reference sequence). V lost 5 bases and J lost 3; bases outside the gene matches: 10. This CDR3 is 17 amino acids long.

The chain joins TRBV19 to TRBJ2-3; 7 nucleotides match TRBD2. V trimming: 3 bases; J trimming: 4 bases; junction bases outside the gene matches: 16. This CDR3 is 18 amino acids long. CDR1 and CDR2 from the germline V gene are LNHDA and SQIVND (reference sequence). CDR3 in amino acids: CASSMGITRGSSPDTQYF. The CDR3 region has the DNA TGTGCCAGTAGTATGGGGATAACACGCGGGAGCAGCCCAGATACGCAGTATTTT.

The V and J genes are TRBV5-8 and TRBJ2-5; a possible D gene is TRBD1 (6 bases). CDR1 is SGHTS, CDR2 YDEGEE, per germline. CDR3 length equals 14 residues. V was shortened by 4 bases and J by 2 bases, with 12 bases between the two germline ends. In DNA, the CDR3 is TGTGCCAGCAGCACAGGACAGATTCAAGAGACCCAGTACTTC. Encoded protein: CASSTGQIQETQYF.

The count of this clone is one. The chain couples TRBV2 to TRBJ1-2; 11 bases align to TRBD1. V shed 8 bases, J shed 5 bases, and the junction held 7 bases outside the gene matches. This CDR3 has 14 amino acids. Germline assignment: CDR1 SNHLY and CDR2 FYNNEI. CDR3 residues: CASGDWDRGYGYTF. The CDR3 DNA follows: TGTGCCAGCGGGGATTGGGACAGGGGGTATGGCTACACCTTC.